One sample yielded the 8 T cell receptor beta chains listed below, sequenced in a study of blood T cell repertoires in COVID-19. Sequenced by immunoSEQ multiplex PCR; TCRdb stores in-frame clones only, minus some. This table holds under 150,000 clones, under 85% found once. The specimen was peripheral blood. These TCRs come from a woman aged 80 or older in a cohort sampled during active or convalescent COVID-19.

The CDR3 nucleotides read TGTGCCAGCAACCGGGGGTTTGGCTACACGGGGGAGACCCAGTACTTC. It specifies CASNRGFGYTGETQYF. The chain employs TRBV4-2 and TRBJ2-5; weak D call: TRBD2 (6 bases). The V gene lost 7 bases and the J gene lost 5 bases, with 23 bases spanning the gap. Looked up from germline, CDR1 is LGHNA and CDR2 is YNFKEQ. This CDR3 is 16 amino acids long.

The chain couples TRBV7-9 to TRBJ1-4, with 9 bases that match TRBD1. V lost 5 bases and J lost 6; bases outside the gene matches: 4. The CDR3 sequence is 14 residues long. Per germline, CDR1 SEHNR and CDR2 FQNEAQ (reference sequence). For the CDR3, the DNA is TGTGCCAGCAGCCCGGACAGGGGTGATGAAAAACTGTTTTTT. Its translation is CASSPDRGDEKLFF.

The V call is TRBV5-1, the J call TRBJ1-6; D gene unclear. CDR1 and CDR2 (germline): SGHRS, YFSETQ. The CDR3 is 13 residues long. Trimming removed 0 bases from V and 10 bases from J, with 8 bases in between. The CDR3: CASSLDPLSPLHF. The CDR3 coding sequence is TGCGCCAGCAGCTTGGATCCCCTCTCACCCCTCCACTTT.

This chain uses TRBV18 with TRBJ2-3, with D unresolved. The germline V gene has CDR1 KGHSH and CDR2 LQKENI. The CDR3 spans 15 residues. V gave up 5 bases and J gave up 0 bases, with 12 bases separating them. In DNA, the CDR3 is TGTGCCAGCTCAGTTTCCTGGCAGAGCACAGATACGCAGTATTTT. It yields the protein CASSVSWQSTDTQYF.

This sequence joins TRBV7-3 and TRBJ2-3; 11 nucleotides match TRBD2. This CDR3 has 17 residues. Germline assignment: CDR1 SGHTA and CDR2 FQGTGA. V shed 5 bases, J shed 2 bases, and the junction held 9 bases outside the gene matches. As DNA, the CDR3 is TGTGCCAGCAGCATTAGCGGGGGGGCCGGGTACACAGATACGCAGTATTTT. Translated, it gives CASSISGGAGYTDTQYF.

The chain recombines TRBV6-1 with TRBJ1-1; possibly TRBD1 for D (6 bases). Germline values: CDR1 MNHNS, CDR2 SASEGT. The length of the CDR3 is 14 residues. V gave up 3 bases and J gave up 5 bases, with 13 bases separating them. The CDR3 protein is CASSDNAGVTEAFF. The CDR3 bases are TGTGCCAGCAGTGATAATGCAGGGGTGACTGAAGCTTTCTTT.

The chain is built from TRBV7-9 and TRBJ2-7, with 10 bases matching TRBD1. CDR3 length: 16 amino acids. CDR1 is SEHNR, CDR2 FQNEAQ, per germline (reference sequence). Unmatched junction bases numbered 9, after V lost 2 bases and J lost 5 bases. CDR3 bases: TGTGCCAGCAGCTTACTAGGACAGGGGGGTTTCGACGAGCAGTACGTC. Translating gives CASSLLGQGGFDEQYV.

The chain combines TRBV12-1 with TRBJ1-6; the table's D call TRBD1 went unverified against the DNA. TRBV12-1 is deemed a pseudogene. The CDR3 covers 17 residues. The CDR3 is CASSFEGTAALNSPLHF. The CDR3 coding sequence is TGTGCCAGCAGCTTTGAGGGGACAGCAGCTCTAAATTCACCCCTCCACTTT.